This T cell receptor beta chain originates from a study of blood T cells in healthy people across ages. Study-level results: Correlation between TCR beta diversity and naive T cell percentage was strong. Relative to aged donors, long-lived donors carried more naive CD4+ cells and displayed higher diversity. Possibly, changes in expanded clonotypes were confounded because donor CMV status was unknown.

The second PCR ran about 6 to 12 cycles with a sample-barcoded 5' primer and J-beta primers. TCRdb re-called the 5' RACE reads through MiXCR, storing one row per CDR3 protein. The sample gives about 2 million distinct CDR3 sequences, roughly 49% of which show up once; about 2.1% is in the top ten. Germline CDR1 and CDR2: MNHEY and SVGEGT. Trimming removed 2 bases from V and 1 base from J; junction bases left unmatched: 3. The CDR3 contains 15 residues. As to this clonotype: Its matching antigen is unknown.

Sequencing used blood. The origin of this receptor is a woman aged 40 to 49 in good health. The chain combines TRBV6-2 or TRBV6-3 with TRBJ2-5; 8 bases fit TRBD2. CDR3 loop: CASSYPGGVQETQYF. DNA for the CDR3: TGTGCCAGCAGTTACCCGGGGGGGGTCCAAGAGACCCAGTACTTC.